Sequencing of this T cell receptor beta chain was carried out in a study of a mutant IDH1 vaccine in newly diagnosed glioma. Study as a whole: Beforehand, treatment had been radiotherapy, temozolomide, or both; the majority received both.

Indicated time point: baseline, week 1 (first vaccination visit). The treatment was: pre-vaccination baseline after standard-of-care therapy. Regarding this clone: No antigen is known for it. This CDR3 is also generated by other DNA sequences in the sample.

The assay was immunoSEQ multiplex PCR, and TCRdb's table has in-frame clones only and misses some. The data hold 70,000 to 95,000 clones, with almost 85% observed a single time. V was cut by 3 bases and J by 2 bases, with 10 bases left in between. The CDR3 is 13 amino acids. Per the germline V gene, CDR1 is SQVTM and CDR2 is ANQGSEA. General study points: Among top peripheral T cell clonotypes, changes seemed unrelated to pseudoprogression. Vaccine-induced immune responses were detected in approximately 92% of patients.

The sequenced sample was PBMCs, obtained from a glioma patient treated with radiotherapy, temozolomide or both. The source is a man in his forties with glioma. Some clones in this sample may be carry-over from other donors' samples. The genes are TRBV29-1 and TRBJ1-1; D is ambiguous. The CDR3 here is CSVDRNLNTEAFF. For the CDR3, the DNA is TGCAGCGTTGACCGAAACCTAAACACTGAAGCTTTCTTT. Complete variable domain (other parts from reference TRBV29-1 and TRBJ1-1): SAVISQKPSRDICQRGTSLTIQCQVDSQVTMMFWYRQQPGQSLTLIATANQGSEATYESGFVIDKFPISRPNLTFSTLTVSNMSPEDSSIYLCSVDRNLNTEAFFGQGTRLTVV.